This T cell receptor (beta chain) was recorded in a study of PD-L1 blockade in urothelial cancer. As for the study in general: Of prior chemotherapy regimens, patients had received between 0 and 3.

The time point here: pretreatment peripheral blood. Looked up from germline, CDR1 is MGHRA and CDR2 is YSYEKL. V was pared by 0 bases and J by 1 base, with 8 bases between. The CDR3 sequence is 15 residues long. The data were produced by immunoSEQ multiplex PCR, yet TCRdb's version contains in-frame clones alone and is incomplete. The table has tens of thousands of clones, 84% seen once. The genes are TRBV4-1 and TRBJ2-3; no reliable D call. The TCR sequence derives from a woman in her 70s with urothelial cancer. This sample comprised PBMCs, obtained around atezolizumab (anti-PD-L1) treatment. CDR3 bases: TGCGCCAGCAGCCAAGACTATCCTCGCACAGATACGCAGTATTTT. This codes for CASSQDYPRTDTQYF.